The rows below give T cell receptor beta chains drawn from one sample of a study of identical twins. Using its own MiXCR run on the 5' RACE reads, TCRdb lists one record per CDR3 protein. The sample shows roughly 1.6 million distinct CDR3 sequences, about 32% of them seen only once. Sequenced material: cord blood. The receptors come from a newborn girl in good health. Both conserved end residues are part of each CDR3. D genes are given only for firm matches. Clone size is shown for a subset of rows, as once, few, many or a class of expanded clone.

cdr3_nt cdr3_aa j_call v_call d_call clone_size
TGTGCCAGCAGCTCCCCGCGCGGGGAGACCCAGTACTTC CASSSPRGETQYF TRBJ2-5 TRBV7-9 . .
TGTGCCAGCAGCTTTTTGGGTCGGGATGCGCAGTATTTT CASSFLGRDAQYF TRBJ2-3 TRBV5-8 . .
TGTGCCAGCAGACCCTTCTACAGGGAGAATGGCTACACCTTC CASRPFYRENGYTF TRBJ1-2 TRBV27 . .
TGCGCCAGCAGAAATGTTATGTCGCAAGAGACCCAGTACTTC CASRNVMSQETQYF TRBJ2-5 TRBV4-1 . .
TGTGCCAGCAGCCAATTTGCGAACACAGATACGCAGTATTTT CASSQFANTDTQYF TRBJ2-3 TRBV4-2 . few
TGTGCCAGCATTACAGGGGCTAATGAAAAACTGTTTTTT CASITGANEKLFF TRBJ1-4 TRBV28 TRBD1 few
TGTGCCAGCAGCCGGGGGGGCAGGGTTAAAAATCAGCCCCAGCATTTT CASSRGGRVKNQPQHF TRBJ1-5 TRBV12-3/TRBV12-4 . .
TGTGCCAGCAGTTTTGCGCCCAAGTACAATGAGCAGTTCTTC CASSFAPKYNEQFF TRBJ2-1 TRBV12-3/TRBV12-4 . many
TGTGCCAGCAGCCCACGGGGGGGCTCCACTGAAGCTTTCTTT CASSPRGGSTEAFF TRBJ1-1 TRBV7-9 . few
TGTGCCAGCAGCTTAGCCCAATACCCCGCAGATACGCAGTATTTT CASSLAQYPADTQYF TRBJ2-3 TRBV7-2 . many
TGCAGTGCTAGTTCGGGACGGACCTACGAGCAGTACTTC CSASSGRTYEQYF TRBJ2-7 TRBV20-1 . few
TGCGCCAGCAGCCAAGGGCTACAAGACCATTACAATGAGCAGTTCTTC CASSQGLQDHYNEQFF TRBJ2-1 TRBV4-1 . .
TGCGCCAGCAGCTTGGTGGGGGAGAAACGCGGGAGGTTTAACAATGAGCAGTTCTTC CASSLVGEKRGRFNNEQFF TRBJ2-1 TRBV5-1 TRBD2 .
TGCAGCGTTGGGGACTACCCCTACAATGAGCAGTACTTC CSVGDYPYNEQYF TRBJ2-5 TRBV29-1 TRBD2 .
TGTGCCAGCAGTTTAACGCCAGTTGGGTCTAGCGGGTCGGGTGAGCAGTTCTTC CASSLTPVGSSGSGEQFF TRBJ2-1 TRBV28 TRBD2 .
TGTGCCATCAGCCCGACTAGCGGGAGGGGCGAGCAGTACTTC CAISPTSGRGEQYF TRBJ2-7 TRBV10-3 TRBD2 .
TGTGCCAGCAGCCAAGATCTGGGAGGGGGCACTGAAGCTTTCTTT CASSQDLGGGTEAFF TRBJ1-1 TRBV3-1 . few
TGTGCCAGCAGCTCCATAGGTGGGCAAGAGACCCAGTACTTC CASSSIGGQETQYF TRBJ2-5 TRBV7-2 . few
TGTGCCAGCAGCCAAGATGTAGGACTTAACTACGAGCAGTACTTC CASSQDVGLNYEQYF TRBJ2-7 TRBV3-1 . once
TGCAGTGCCCCCTTCCCCTATGAGCAGTTCTTC CSAPFPYEQFF TRBJ2-1 TRBV20-1 . few
TGCAGTGCTAGACCCCCGCGGGCAGGCCTAGCCAAAAACATTCAGTACTTC CSARPPRAGLAKNIQYF TRBJ2-4 TRBV20-1 . few
TGTGCCAGCAGCTTAGCGTGGACAACTAACTATGGCTACACCTTC CASSLAWTTNYGYTF TRBJ1-2 TRBV7-2 . .
TGTGCCAGCAGCTTAGGGGACAGACGTAATGAAAAACTGTTTTTT CASSLGDRRNEKLFF TRBJ1-4 TRBV7-2 TRBD1 .
TGTGCCAGCGATTCAGCGAAGGGCAGGGGCCTACCCAATGAGCAGTACTTC CASDSAKGRGLPNEQYF TRBJ2-5 TRBV12-3/TRBV12-4 . once
TGTGCCAGCAGCCGGACAGGGCCTGGCTACACCTTC CASSRTGPGYTF TRBJ1-2 TRBV7-9 TRBD1 few
TGCAGCGTTGTTGTCGGGACAGGCTATGGCTACACCTTC CSVVVGTGYGYTF TRBJ1-2 TRBV29-1 TRBD1 few
TGTGCCACCAGTGATCCGCGGGATACGCAGTATTTT CATSDPRDTQYF TRBJ2-3 TRBV24-1 . .
TGTGCCAGCAGCAAAAACTCGGACAGGGAGGGTGGAAAACTGTTTTTT CASSKNSDREGGKLFF TRBJ1-4 TRBV21-1 . once
TGCAGTGCCGCTACTAGCGGGGGAGGAGATGAGCAGTTCTTC CSAATSGGGDEQFF TRBJ2-1 TRBV20-1 TRBD2 .
TGTGCCAGCAGCTTAGGGGGACAGGGGGACTTCACTGAAGCTTTCTTT CASSLGGQGDFTEAFF TRBJ1-1 TRBV13 TRBD1 few
TGTGCCATCAGTGAGTGGGCCAGGGGGGCCTATGGCTACACCTTC CAISEWARGAYGYTF TRBJ1-2 TRBV10-3 TRBD1 .
TGTGCCAGCAGTTTAGCTTCTGGGATCTACGAGCAGTACTTC CASSLASGIYEQYF TRBJ2-7 TRBV5-1 . many
TGTGCCAGCAGTTACTCGGGTCCTACCTACGAGCAGTACTTC CASSYSGPTYEQYF TRBJ2-7 TRBV6-5 . .
TGTGCCAGCAGCTTGCTAGGAGAGGCGGGAGGCAATGAGCAGTTCTTC CASSLLGEAGGNEQFF TRBJ2-1 TRBV7-9 TRBD2 .
TGCGCCAGCAGCTTGATCGGGGATGGCTACACCTTC CASSLIGDGYTF TRBJ1-2 TRBV5-1 . .
TGTGCCAGCAGCCAATCACTGGAATACCTCACAGATACGCAGTATTTT CASSQSLEYLTDTQYF TRBJ2-3 TRBV3-1 . few
TGTGCCAGCTCACCACCATCCACAGGGACAGATACGCAGTATTTT CASSPPSTGTDTQYF TRBJ2-3 TRBV18 . few
TGTGCCATCAGTGACTATCTCTACGAGCAGTACTTC CAISDYLYEQYF TRBJ2-7 TRBV10-3 . .
TGTGCCAGCAGTGCCGGGACGGAGCTGAGAGCTTTCTTT CASSAGTELRAFF TRBJ1-1 TRBV2 . .
TGTGCCAGCAGCGTAGAAGTGACAGATACGCAGTATTTT CASSVEVTDTQYF TRBJ2-3 TRBV9 . many
TGTGCCAGCAGTTTAAGTACGGACGCGGGTGGCGGTCAGCCCCAGCATTTT CASSLSTDAGGGQPQHF TRBJ1-5 TRBV7-9 . .
TGTGCCAGCAGCCAATGGCCGGGTGGGACTCGCAATCAGCCCCAGCATTTT CASSQWPGGTRNQPQHF TRBJ1-5 TRBV3-1 . few
TGTGCCACCAGCAGGGGAGTAGCGGTCTCCTACGAGCAGTACTTC CATSRGVAVSYEQYF TRBJ2-7 TRBV15 . few
TGTGCCAGCAGTTACTCGACCCCGGACTACCCTCCCGAGCAGTACTTC CASSYSTPDYPPEQYF TRBJ2-7 TRBV6-5 . .
TGTGCCATCAGTGAGCAGGTAGCGGGAAGTAACGAGCAGTTCTTC CAISEQVAGSNEQFF TRBJ2-1 TRBV10-3 TRBD2 .
TGTGCCAGCAGTGAAGGGACAGGGGGCTATAATTCACCCCTCCACTTT CASSEGTGGYNSPLHF TRBJ1-6 TRBV2 TRBD1 .
TGTGCCAGCACCCCCCTTAGAACCAGGGACTCCTCTGGGGCCAACGTCCTGACTTTC CASTPLRTRDSSGANVLTF TRBJ2-6 TRBV28 . many
TGTGCCAGCAGTTCCGGGACTAGCGGGGGACTCAATGAGCAGTTCTTC CASSSGTSGGLNEQFF TRBJ2-1 TRBV12-3/TRBV12-4 TRBD2 few
TGTGCCAGCACCAACAGACCACGGGGACAGGTTAGAGAAGCTTTCTTT CASTNRPRGQVREAFF TRBJ1-1 TRBV7-2 TRBD1 .
TGTGCCAGCAGCCAAGTAAATAGCGCGAACACCGGGGAGCTGTTTTTT CASSQVNSANTGELFF TRBJ2-2 TRBV4-2 . .
TGCGCCAGCAGCTTGGCCGACAGTCAAGCTTTCTTT CASSLADSQAFF TRBJ1-1 TRBV5-1 . .
TGTGCCAGCAGCTTAGGGCTAAGGGGCACTGAAGCTTTCTTT CASSLGLRGTEAFF TRBJ1-1 TRBV13 . few
TGTGCCAGCACTGGGGGGGACACTGAAGCTTTCTTT CASTGGDTEAFF TRBJ1-1 TRBV12-3/TRBV12-4 . few
TGTGCCAGCAGTTTAGGCATGAGGGGTTCACCCCTCCACTTT CASSLGMRGSPLHF TRBJ1-6 TRBV12-3/TRBV12-4 . .
TGCAGCGTTGCCCGACAGGGGTACAATGAGCAGTTCTTC CSVARQGYNEQFF TRBJ2-1 TRBV29-1 TRBD1 .